Below, 21 T cell receptor beta chains from the same sample are listed, as sequenced in a study of T cell repertoires in cytomegalovirus infection. One entry per CDR3 protein, called by TCRdb with MiXCR from the reads. This sample yields around 23,000 distinct CDR3 sequences, of which approximately 22% are seen a single time; 91% belongs to the top ten. Their cognate antigens are unknown. The sequenced sample was CD8+ T cells from cultured PBMCs, obtained from culture after CMV antigen stimulation. These receptors were taken from a human donor in good health (CMV status not recorded). Some clones in this sample may be carry-over from other donors' samples.

This clonotype has a handful of counts. The chain recombines TRBV12-3 or TRBV12-4 with TRBJ1-2; D remains unclear. Trimming pared 1 base from V and 4 bases from J, leaving 10 bases between. This CDR3 is built from 14 residues. CDR3 bases: TGTGCCAGCAGTTTAGGCGCAGGTGGCTATGGCTACACCTTC. Protein sequence: CASSLGAGGYGYTF.

This clonotype was counted a few times. The rearrangement links TRBV7-8 to TRBJ2-7, with 9 bases lining up with TRBD1. The CDR3 spans 16 residues. CDR1 and CDR2 (germline): SGHVS, FQNEAQ. The V and J ends lost 3 bases and 7 bases, in that order; junction bases with no gene match: 13. The CDR3 region has the DNA TGTGCCAGCAGCTTCGACCTGGGACAGGGTTTTCGTGAGCAGTACTTC. Translated, it gives CASSFDLGQGFREQYF.

The chain uses TRBV6-1 and TRBJ2-7; 8 positions agree with TRBD1. Germline V gene lookup returns CDR1 MNHNS and CDR2 SASEGT. The trim removed 4 bases at V and 4 bases at J, leaving 3 bases unmatched. The CDR3 covers 13 residues. CDR3 nucleotides: TGTGCCAGCAGTGTGGGACAGGCTTACGAGCAGTACTTC. It is translated as CASSVGQAYEQYF.

The chain employs TRBV5-4 and TRBJ2-7; 7 nucleotides align to TRBD1. J was trimmed by 0 bases and V by 3 bases; bases with no gene match: 9. Germline V gene sequence: CDR1 SGHNT, CDR2 YYREEE (reference sequence). There are 16 residues in the CDR3. The CDR3 spells CASSSIQGTFSYEQYF. The CDR3 DNA is TGTGCCAGCAGCTCTATACAGGGGACCTTCTCCTACGAGCAGTACTTC.

The chain recombines TRBV13 with TRBJ1-2; tentatively, D is TRBD1 (6 bases). The CDR3 runs to 16 residues. Per the germline V gene, CDR1 is PRHDT and CDR2 is FYEKMQ (reference sequence). V was trimmed by 0 bases and J by 1 base, leaving 12 bases between them. The chain's CDR3 is CASSLGPDSNNYGYTF. The CDR3 region has the DNA TGTGCCAGCAGCTTAGGCCCGGACAGTAATAACTATGGCTACACCTTC.

The gene calls are TRBV20-1 and TRBJ2-5; D possibly corresponds to TRBD1 (6 bases). CDR3 length: 14 residues. V lost 0 bases and J lost 5, with 13 bases in between. CDR1 is DFQATT and CDR2 is SNEGSKA in the germline V gene (reference sequence). CDR3 coding DNA: TGCAGTGCTAGAGATGTCAGGGGCTTCGAGACCCAGTACTTC. It specifies CSARDVRGFETQYF.

In this sample, this clonotype turned up many times. The gene calls are TRBV6-2 or TRBV6-3 and TRBJ2-1; D might be TRBD1 or TRBD2, each matching 6 bases. Trimming pared 4 bases from V and 8 bases from J, leaving 15 bases between. Germline CDR1 is MNHEY and CDR2 is SVGEGT. The CDR3 is made up of 14 amino acids. CDR3 sequence: CASSSGARVDEQFF. CDR3 DNA sequence: TGTGCCAGCAGTTCGGGGGCCCGGGTGGATGAGCAGTTCTTC.

The genes are TRBV7-2 and TRBJ2-5, with 7 bases fitting TRBD1. This CDR3 contains 16 residues. Trimming at V came to 2 bases and at J to 0 bases, leaving 6 bases not matched to a gene. Germline CDR1 is SGHTA and CDR2 is FQGNSA. The CDR3 bases are TGTGCCAGCAGCTTAAACACAGGGGAGTACCAAGAGACCCAGTACTTC. It specifies CASSLNTGEYQETQYF.

This clonotype was recorded a few times. The chain is built from TRBV28 and TRBJ2-3, with D perhaps matching TRBD1 (6 bases). The CDR3 totals 16 residues. Germline V CDR1 and CDR2: MDHEN, SYDVKM. V was trimmed by 3 bases and J by 2 bases, leaving 15 bases between them. CDR3 coding DNA: TGTGCCAGCAGTTTGGAATGGGGGCTAACCACAGATACGCAGTATTTT. Residues: CASSLEWGLTTDTQYF.

Ten or more counts support this clonotype. The chain combines TRBV7-8 with TRBJ1-5; 8 bases match TRBD1. The length of the CDR3 is 15 residues. V lost 5 bases and J lost 5; bases outside the gene matches: 8. The germline V gene has CDR1 SGHVS and CDR2 FQNEAQ. The CDR3 reads CASSPDRGYYQPQHF. The CDR3 coding sequence is TGTGCCAGCAGCCCTGACAGGGGCTACTATCAGCCCCAGCATTTT.

This rearrangement joins TRBV10-3 to TRBJ1-1; D is uncertain. Germline CDR1 and CDR2: ENHRY and SYGVKD. Trimming shortened V by 6 bases and J by 0 bases, and 8 bases separated the two germline ends. This CDR3 comprises 13 residues. The CDR3, as DNA: TGTGCCATCAGCGACGGTATGAACACTGAAGCTTTCTTT. It codes for CAISDGMNTEAFF.

This clonotype has a handful of counts. The chain uses TRBV10-3 and TRBJ2-3, with 7 positions matching TRBD1. There are 17 residues in the CDR3. V shed 2 bases, J shed 3 bases, and the junction held 11 bases outside the gene matches. CDR1 and CDR2 (germline): ENHRY, SYGVKD. The CDR3 DNA follows: TGTGCCATCAGTGAGACTAGAACAGGGGCCCTTACAGATACGCAGTATTTT. It specifies CAISETRTGALTDTQYF.

The chain uses TRBV6-2 or TRBV6-3 and TRBJ2-7; D call uncertain. V lost 0 bases to trimming and J lost 6 bases, with 15 bases between them. In germline, CDR1 is MNHEY, CDR2 SVGEGT. The CDR3 consists of 15 residues. The CDR3 spells CASSYSGQIAIEQYF. The CDR3 bases are TGTGCCAGCAGTTACTCTGGTCAGATTGCGATCGAGCAGTACTTC.

This clonotype occurred a few times. The rearrangement joins TRBV28 to TRBJ2-3, with D possibly being TRBD1 or TRBD2 (5 bases each). The length of the CDR3 is 16 residues. Germline-derived CDR1 and CDR2 are MDHEN and SYDVKM. V gave up 5 bases and J gave up 3 bases, with 18 bases separating them. DNA of the CDR3: TGTGCCAGCAGTCCCCTTCAGGGACGCGGGACAGATACGCAGTATTTT. It encodes CASSPLQGRGTDTQYF.

This clonotype was counted a few times. The V gene is TRBV6-5, the J gene TRBJ2-7; weak D call: TRBD1 (5 bases). This CDR3 contains 16 residues. Trimming removed 0 bases from V and 2 bases from J, with 14 bases in between. Per the germline V gene, CDR1 is MNHEY and CDR2 is SVGAGI. CDR3 DNA sequence: TGTGCCAGCAGTTACTCGAATGGCGACAGCACCTACGAGCAGTACTTC. This translates into CASSYSNGDSTYEQYF.

The chain has TRBV27 and TRBJ2-3, with a possible D match to TRBD2 (6 bases). V was pared by 4 bases and J by 1 base, with 21 bases between. The CDR3 spans 18 residues. In germline, CDR1 is MNHEY, CDR2 SMNVEV (reference sequence). This CDR3 is CASSSAIPGTGGTDTQYF. DNA for the CDR3: TGTGCCAGCAGTTCCGCGATCCCGGGGACTGGGGGCACAGATACGCAGTATTTT.

The CDR3 DNA sequence: TGTGCCAGCGCTATAGGGGGGAGCAATCAGCCCCAGCATTTT. It specifies CASAIGGSNQPQHF. The V and J genes are TRBV28 and TRBJ1-5; D is possibly TRBD1 (6 bases). V lost 8 bases and J 1 base, leaving 12 bases between the germline ends. This CDR3 has 14 amino acids. Per the germline V gene, CDR1 is MDHEN and CDR2 is SYDVKM.

Ten or more counts support this clonotype. The genes are TRBV6-1 and TRBJ2-6; D unclear. Trimming took off 7 bases at V and 1 base at J, with 20 bases between the two ends. Germline loops: CDR1 MNHNS, CDR2 SASEGT. CDR3 length equals 18 residues. In DNA, the CDR3 is TGTGCCAGCACCTTAGGAGCGTACAGTCTATCTGGGGCCAACGTCCTGACTTTC. Its translation is CASTLGAYSLSGANVLTF.

This clonotype appeared many times. The CDR3: CASSPGGRSRETQYF. CDR3 in DNA: TGTGCCAGCAGTCCGGGGGGTAGGAGCCGGGAGACCCAGTACTTC. V and J are TRBV7-2 and TRBJ2-5; TRBD2 agrees at 7 bases. V was clipped by 6 bases and J by 5 bases; unmatched bases: 12. CDR3 length: 15 residues. CDR1 and CDR2 (germline): SGHTA, FQGNSA. Combining the CDR3 with reference TRBV7-2 and TRBJ2-5 gives the whole variable domain GAGVSQSPSNKVTEKGKDVELRCDPISGHTALYWYRQSLGQGLEFLIYFQGNSAPDKSGLPSDRFSAERTGGSVSTLTIQRTQQEDSAVYLCASSPGGRSRETQYFGPGTRLLVL.

This clonotype has a count of ten or more. This sequence joins TRBV7-8 and TRBJ1-2; D unresolved. The CDR3 is 15 amino acids. Trimming removed 6 bases from V and 0 bases from J, with 14 bases in between. Germline-derived CDR1 and CDR2 are SGHVS and FQNEAQ. The CDR3 is CASRASGNPNYGYTF. The CDR3 DNA reads TGTGCCAGCAGGGCATCGGGGAACCCTAACTATGGCTACACCTTC.

The chain is built from TRBV12-3 or TRBV12-4 and TRBJ2-5; 9 bases align to TRBD2. V lost 8 bases, J lost 2 bases, and 12 bases stayed unmatched. The CDR3 has 16 residues. CDR3 sequence reads: CASSPGGGAGQETQYF. CDR3 bases: TGTGCCAGCTCTCCAGGCGGGGGGGCCGGGCAAGAGACCCAGTACTTC.